Presented here are 26 T cell receptor beta chains from one specimen sequenced in a study of a mutant IDH1 vaccine in newly diagnosed glioma (dated by TCRdb to the early 2020s). Library generation was performed with the immunoSEQ multiplex PCR assay. TCRdb limited this immuneACCESS table to in-frame rearrangements with V and J called. A share of clones is missing; checked studies link under half to unresolved V genes, and the rest is unexplained. For this sample there are 110,000 or so clones; under 90% appear just once. In total, the top ten clones hold 0.6% to 0.75% of the sample. The time point tag for this specimen amounts to: week 11, during vaccination. Every vaccine dose consisted of 300 ug of a 20-mer mutant IDH1 peptide in Montanide, administered subcutaneously together with topical imiquimod. Their recognized antigens are unknown. The sequencing here drew on PBMCs, taken from a glioma patient whose treatment included an IDH1 peptide vaccine. The receptor source for this set is a woman in her forties or fifties with glioma.

The chain is built from TRBV7-3 and TRBJ2-3; 7 bases are shared with TRBD2. CDR3 length: 15 amino acids. After removal of 1 base from V and 1 base from J, the junction contained 2 bases not matched to a gene. CDR1 and CDR2 from the germline V gene are SGHTA and FQGTGA. In DNA, the CDR3 is TGTGCCAGCAGCTTAAGGGGAGGGGGCACAGATACGCAGTATTTT. Its protein product is CASSLRGGGTDTQYF.

This clone was picked up one time. V gene TRBV19 combines with J gene TRBJ1-2; maybe TRBD1 (5 bases). Germline-derived CDR1 and CDR2 are LNHDA and SQIVND (reference sequence). V was cut by 6 bases and J by 0 bases, with 14 bases left in between. This CDR3 region has 15 residues. The CDR3 DNA follows: TGTGCCAGTAGATGGGGGAAGCTTTCTAACTATGGCTACACCTTC. The encoded protein is CASRWGKLSNYGYTF.

The J gene is TRBJ2-2, the V gene TRBV2; no clear D. The length of the CDR3 is 10 residues. The V gene lost 6 bases and the J gene lost 9 bases, with 5 bases spanning the gap. Germline lookup yields CDR1 SNHLY and CDR2 FYNNEI. CDR3 nucleotides: TGTGCCAGCAGGTTAAGGGAGCTGTTTTTT. Amino acids: CASRLRELFF.

The rearrangement uses TRBV19 and TRBJ2-5; D gene unclear. Per germline, CDR1 LNHDA and CDR2 SQIVND (reference sequence). Trimming removed 3 bases at V and 5 bases at J, with 10 bases between. This CDR3 region has 13 residues. Written as DNA, the CDR3 is TGTGCCAGTAGTATCGCGTCGCGGGAGACCCAGTACTTC. Translated: CASSIASRETQYF.

The chain uses TRBV7-3 and TRBJ1-5, with 9 bases lining up with TRBD1. This CDR3 is built from 15 residues. CDR1 is SGHTA, CDR2 FQGTGA, per germline. V lost 4 bases to trimming and J lost 7 bases; unmatched junction nucleotides: 8. The CDR3 region has the DNA TGTGCCAGCAGCTCCGAAACAGGGGGCTGGCAGCCCCAGCATTTT. Its translation: CASSSETGGWQPQHF.

The J gene is TRBJ2-3, the V gene TRBV7-9, with D perhaps matching TRBD2 (5 bases). Germline CDR1 SEHNR, CDR2 FQNEAQ (reference sequence). Trimming pared 1 base from V and 4 bases from J, leaving 18 bases between. This CDR3 spans 17 amino acids. In DNA, the CDR3 is TGTGCCAGCAGCTTAGTAAGGACGGACTGGGTTTCAGATACGCAGTATTTT. This codes for CASSLVRTDWVSDTQYF.

This chain joins TRBV27 and TRBJ1-4; D possibly corresponds to TRBD1 (5 bases). Trimming stripped 5 bases from V and 6 bases from J, with 13 bases between. This CDR3 region has 14 residues. The V gene's germline CDR1 is MNHEY and CDR2 SMNVEV (reference sequence). The CDR3 protein is CASSPRPGDEKLFF. DNA of the CDR3: TGTGCCAGCAGTCCCCGGCCGGGGGATGAAAAACTGTTTTTT.

The chain uses TRBV6-6 and TRBJ2-7; TRBD1 matches at 7 bases. This CDR3 region has 13 residues. Germline V lookup: CDR1 MNHNY, CDR2 SVGAGI (reference sequence). V trimming: 6 bases; J trimming: 3 bases; junction bases outside the gene matches: 5. CDR3 nucleotide sequence: TGTGCCAGCAGCCAGAGGGGGCTCTACGAGCAGTACTTC. This gives the protein CASSQRGLYEQYF.

The chain carries TRBV6-6 and TRBJ2-7; the D gene is possibly TRBD1 (6 bases). The CDR3 has 13 residues. The ends were cut back, 2 bases at V and 5 bases at J, with 10 bases in the middle. Germline CDR1 and CDR2: MNHNY and SVGAGI (reference sequence). CDR3 bases: TGTGCCAGCAGTTACACACAGGGCCACGAGCAGTACTTC. Translating gives CASSYTQGHEQYF.

V and J are TRBV9 and TRBJ2-7; 9 bases agree with TRBD1. Losses at the gene ends were 3 bases for V and 5 bases for J; bases not matched to a gene: 12. CDR3 length: 16 residues. CDR1 is SGDLS, CDR2 YYNGEE, per germline. Written as DNA, the CDR3 is TGTGCCAGCAGCGAGAGTCCCGGGACAGGGTTCCACGAGCAGTACTTC. Its protein is CASSESPGTGFHEQYF.

The chain joins TRBV28 to TRBJ2-7; no firm D call. Germline-derived CDR1 and CDR2 are MDHEN and SYDVKM. Trimming shortened V by 7 bases and J by 6 bases, and 10 bases separated the two germline ends. The CDR3 has 11 residues. In nucleotides, the CDR3 is TGTGCCAGCAATCGTTCCCCCGAGCAGTACTTC. It yields the protein CASNRSPEQYF.

The rearrangement uses TRBV28 and TRBJ2-7, with 11 bases matching TRBD2. The CDR3 has 16 amino acids. Germline loops: CDR1 MDHEN, CDR2 SYDVKM. J gave up 3 bases and V 5 bases, and 9 bases lay outside the gene matches. CDR3 sequence: CASSTGGTSGIYEQYF. CDR3 coding DNA: TGTGCCAGCAGTACGGGAGGGACTAGCGGCATCTACGAGCAGTACTTC.

The rearrangement links TRBV6-6 to TRBJ2-5, with TRBD1 identical over 7 bases. The junction had 8 bases not matched to a gene; V was cut back by 5 bases and J by 5 bases. This CDR3 is built from 14 residues. From germline, CDR1 is MNHNY and CDR2 SVGAGI (reference sequence). CDR3 coding DNA: TGTGCCAGCAGTCCGGGACAGCGTTCGGAGACCCAGTACTTC. Translation gives CASSPGQRSETQYF.

V usage is TRBV9 and J usage is TRBJ2-1; TRBD2 agrees at 11 bases. CDR1 is SGDLS, CDR2 YYNGEE, per germline. The CDR3 spans 15 residues. With V trimmed by 0 bases and J by 8 bases, 4 bases remained unmatched. The CDR3 sequence is CASSVGGTSGDEQFF. In DNA form, the CDR3 reads TGTGCCAGCAGCGTAGGTGGGACTAGCGGTGATGAGCAGTTCTTC. The full variable domain, its missing parts supplied by reference TRBV9 and TRBJ2-1, is DSGVTQTPKHLITATGQRVTLRCSPRSGDLSVYWYQQSLDQGLQFLIQYYNGEERAKGNILERFSAQQFPDLHSELNLSSLELGDSALYFCASSVGGTSGDEQFFGPGTRLTVL.

The chain uses TRBV10-3 and TRBJ1-4, with D unresolved. V was shortened by 4 bases and J by 5 bases, with 14 bases between the two germline ends. Germline values: CDR1 ENHRY, CDR2 SYGVKD. This CDR3 spans 15 amino acids. As DNA, the CDR3 is TGTGCCATCAGTGGTGGCGTGGGAAAGAATGAAAAACTGTTTTTT. Its translation is CAISGGVGKNEKLFF.

V usage is TRBV28 and J usage is TRBJ2-7, with a possible D match to TRBD2 (6 bases). Germline loops: CDR1 MDHEN, CDR2 SYDVKM. The V end lost 3 bases, the J end lost 1 base, and 7 bases lay between the germline ends. This CDR3 is 13 amino acids long. The CDR3 protein is CASSFSGSYEQYF. CDR3 coding DNA: TGTGCCAGCAGTTTTAGCGGATCCTACGAGCAGTACTTC.

The rearrangement uses TRBV9 and TRBJ2-2; D not resolved. Germline CDR1 reads SGDLS; CDR2 reads YYNGEE. The V end was cut by 0 bases, the J end by 6 bases, with 3 bases between. CDR3 length: 12 residues. CDR3 nucleotide sequence: TGTGCCAGCAGCGTAGGACCCGGGGAGCTGTTTTTT. Translated: CASSVGPGELFF.

In DNA form, the CDR3 reads TGTGCCAGCAGCTTGATGGACGGACGTGTGGGGAGGGAAAAACTGTTTTTT. Its protein is CASSLMDGRVGREKLFF. V is TRBV5-5 and J is TRBJ1-4; D not certain. The germline V and J ends were trimmed by 1 base and 8 bases, with 21 bases remaining between them. The CDR3 is 17 amino acids. CDR1 and CDR2 (germline): SGHKS, YYEKEE (reference sequence).

The V call is TRBV5-4, the J call TRBJ1-2; D unresolved. The CDR3 length is 13 residues. Trimming removed 4 bases at V and 0 bases at J, with 7 bases between. CDR1 and CDR2 from the germline V gene are SGHNT and YYREEE (reference sequence). Written as DNA, the CDR3 is TGTGCCAGCAGCCCCGGGACTAACTATGGCTACACCTTC. This translates into CASSPGTNYGYTF. The full variable domain, with the rest looked up from reference TRBV5-4 and TRBJ1-2, is ETGVTQSPTHLIKTRGQQVTLRCSSQSGHNTVSWYQQALGQGPQFIFQYYREEENGRGNFPPRFSGLQFPNYSSELNVNALELDDSALYLCASSPGTNYGYTFGSGTRLTVV.

This chain joins TRBV10-2 and TRBJ1-2; 7 bases map to TRBD1. V dropped 5 bases and J dropped 8; count of bases not matched to a gene: 17. CDR1 and CDR2 (germline): WSHSY, SAAADI. This CDR3 spans 16 amino acids. The DNA of the CDR3 is TGCGCCAGCAGTACCCCTGGACAGGCGGGTATGGAGGGCTACACCTTC. Its translation is CASSTPGQAGMEGYTF.

V is TRBV18 and J is TRBJ2-2; 8 bases are a match to TRBD2. The CDR3 covers 18 residues. The germline V gene encodes CDR1 KGHSH and CDR2 LQKENI. The J segment lost 0 bases and the V segment lost 2 bases, leaving 8 bases of the junction unmatched. CDR3 nucleotides: TGTGCCAGCTCACCAAACAGGGTAGCGGGATCGAACACCGGGGAGCTGTTTTTT. Encoded protein: CASSPNRVAGSNTGELFF.

V usage is TRBV6-6 and J usage is TRBJ1-5; the match to TRBD1 covers 7 bases. Germline lookup yields CDR1 MNHNY and CDR2 SVGAGI (reference sequence). Germline trimming cut 7 bases from V and 4 bases from J; bases unmatched to any gene: 4. The CDR3 is 13 amino acids. The CDR3: CASTPQGNQPQHF. For the CDR3, the DNA is TGTGCCAGCACCCCACAGGGGAATCAGCCCCAGCATTTT.

The chain combines TRBV19 with TRBJ1-5; tentative D call: TRBD1 (5 bases). The CDR3 covers 15 residues. The germline V gene has CDR1 LNHDA and CDR2 SQIVND (reference sequence). The V end lost 1 base, the J end lost 2 bases, and 9 bases lay between the germline ends. CDR3 sequence (DNA): TGTGCCAGTAGTATAGCAGGGAAGGGCAATCAGCCCCAGCATTTT. This encodes CASSIAGKGNQPQHF.

The chain carries TRBV28 and TRBJ2-1; D may match TRBD1 or TRBD2 (7 bases each). CDR1 is MDHEN, CDR2 SYDVKM, per germline. CDR3 length equals 15 residues. Trimming took off 7 bases at V and 2 bases at J, with 15 bases between the two ends. The CDR3 region is CASTLQGGTYNEQFF. DNA of the CDR3: TGTGCCAGCACCCTTCAGGGGGGGACCTACAATGAGCAGTTCTTC.

The chain is built from TRBV28 and TRBJ1-1; 8 nucleotides align to TRBD1. CDR3 length: 13 amino acids. Germline assignment: CDR1 MDHEN and CDR2 SYDVKM. V trimming: 4 bases; J trimming: 6 bases; junction bases outside the gene matches: 4. The CDR3 DNA reads as TGTGCCAGCAGTTGGGACAGGAGTCCTGAAGCTTTCTTT. Its translation: CASSWDRSPEAFF.

J is TRBJ2-5 and V is TRBV30; no definite D call. The DNA end lines up better with TRBJ2-7; the J call may be wrong. The CDR3 extends over 14 amino acids. Looked up from germline, CDR1 is GTSNPN and CDR2 is SVGIG (reference sequence). CDR3 nucleotide sequence: TGTGCCTGGAGTGGGGTTAGGGTGTTACACGAGCAGTACTTC. It translates to CAWSGVRVLHEQYF.